The 25 T cell receptor beta chains below come from one sample, sequenced in a study of multiple sclerosis patients with progressive multifocal leukoencephalopathy. Regarding time point: time of PML onset. The protocol was immunoSEQ multiplex PCR, while the TCRdb copy is restricted to in-frame clones and leaves out a portion. Of approximately 27,000 clones listed, more than 80% are singletons. The sequencing used PBMCs, collected from a patient treated with natalizumab. The source is a woman in her thirties with progressive multifocal leukoencephalopathy.

The chain has TRBV7-2 and TRBJ2-2; 8 bases agree with TRBD1. The CDR3 runs 15 residues. V lost 6 bases and J lost 6; bases outside the gene matches: 9. Germline CDR1 reads SGHTA; CDR2 reads FQGNSA. This chain's CDR3 is CASSSYRQGPGELFF. Written as DNA, the CDR3 is TGTGCCAGCAGTTCCTATCGACAGGGGCCCGGGGAGCTGTTTTTT.

The rearrangement uses TRBV19 and TRBJ2-2; 9 nucleotides align to TRBD2. Trimming took 3 bases from V and 4 from J; bases not matched to a gene: 9. Per the germline V gene, CDR1 is LNHDA and CDR2 is SQIVND (reference sequence). The CDR3 covers 17 residues. The CDR3 loop reads CASSILPAGGPTGELFF. In DNA, the CDR3 is TGTGCCAGTAGTATTCTGCCAGCGGGAGGCCCCACCGGGGAGCTGTTTTTT. The whole variable domain, remainder taken from reference TRBV19 and TRBJ2-2, is DGGITQSPKYLFRKEGQNVTLSCEQNLNHDAMYWYRQDPGQGLRLIYYSQIVNDFQKGDIAEGYSVSREKKESFPLTVTSAQKNPTAFYLCASSILPAGGPTGELFFGEGSRLTVL.

In its sample, this clone is large. The chain is built from TRBV2 and TRBJ2-7; TRBD2 aligns across 10 bases. The CDR3 has 15 residues. V gave up 6 bases and J gave up 2 bases; unmatched junction bases: 7. CDR1 and CDR2 (germline): SNHLY, FYNNEI. CDR3 DNA: TGTGCCAGCAGACCTCCTAGCGGGGGCCCCTACGAGCAGTACTTC. Its translation is CASRPPSGGPYEQYF.

The genes are TRBV28 and TRBJ1-1, with D unclear. The CDR3 sequence is 15 residues long. Germline V CDR1 and CDR2: MDHEN, SYDVKM. V was trimmed by 5 bases and J by 2 bases, leaving 15 bases between them. For the CDR3, the DNA is TGTGCCAGCAGTCCACACATATCCCTAAACACTGAAGCTTTCTTT. This encodes CASSPHISLNTEAFF.

The V call is TRBV4-2, the J call TRBJ2-2, with 8 nucleotides matching TRBD2. Germline CDR1 and CDR2: LGHNA and YNFKEQ. The CDR3 loop spans 17 amino acids. Germline trimming cut 4 bases from V and 4 bases from J; bases unmatched to any gene: 11. The CDR3 coding sequence is TGTGCCAGCAGCCCCCAAGCGGGAGATGCGGGCACCGGGGAGCTGTTTTTT. Amino acid sequence: CASSPQAGDAGTGELFF.

V and J are TRBV7-2 and TRBJ2-7; D ambiguous. CDR1 and CDR2 (germline): SGHTA, FQGNSA. Trimming removed 0 bases at V and 0 bases at J, with 6 bases between. CDR3 length: 14 amino acids. As DNA, the CDR3 is TGTGCCAGCAGCTTAGCGGGTAGCTCCTACGAGCAGTACTTC. Translating gives CASSLAGSSYEQYF.

The chain carries TRBV4-1 and TRBJ2-5; 9 bases are a match to TRBD2. The closer fit of TRBJ2-7 to the DNA end suggests the J call may be wrong. The CDR3 loop spans 17 amino acids. Germline lookup yields CDR1 MGHRA and CDR2 YSYEKL. The CDR3 is CASSQAKPGLAAYEQYF. CDR3 bases: TGCGCCAGCAGCCAAGCGAAACCGGGACTAGCTGCGTACGAGCAGTACTTC.

The chain recombines TRBV12-5 with TRBJ2-1, with TRBD2 matching 8 bases. V trimming: 2 bases; J trimming: 7 bases; junction bases outside the gene matches: 1. This CDR3 region has 13 residues. The germline gives CDR1 LGHNT, CDR2 FRNRAP. The CDR3 reads CASGLPGGNEQFF. The CDR3 DNA sequence: TGTGCTAGTGGTTTGCCGGGGGGGAATGAGCAGTTCTTC.

This clone was observed a few times. Other DNA sequences in the sample encode the same CDR3. The J gene is TRBJ2-7, the V gene TRBV27; 8 bases are a match to TRBD1. The J segment lost 4 bases and the V segment lost 5 bases, leaving 7 bases of the junction unmatched. CDR1 and CDR2 from the germline V gene are MNHEY and SMNVEV (reference sequence). The CDR3 is 14 amino acids. The CDR3 loop reads CASSLQGANYEQYF. The CDR3 nucleotides are TGTGCCAGCAGTCTCCAGGGGGCCAATTACGAGCAGTACTTC.

The gene calls are TRBV30 and TRBJ2-3; D perhaps matches TRBD1 (5 bases). V lost 0 bases and J 1 base, leaving 11 bases between the germline ends. The germline gives CDR1 GTSNPN, CDR2 SVGIG (reference sequence). The CDR3 has 15 amino acids. This chain's CDR3 is CAWSVGAGGTDTQYF. CDR3 DNA sequence: TGTGCCTGGAGTGTTGGGGCCGGAGGCACAGATACGCAGTATTTT.

The V call is TRBV30, the J call TRBJ1-5, with a tentative D call TRBD1 (6 bases). This CDR3 contains 14 residues. V lost 4 bases and J 1 base, leaving 11 bases between the germline ends. Looked up from germline, CDR1 is GTSNPN and CDR2 is SVGIG (reference sequence). CDR3 bases: TGTGCCTGGACTACAGGGTTCAGCAATCAGCCCCAGCATTTT. Translation: CAWTTGFSNQPQHF.

This chain joins TRBV19 and TRBJ1-5; D is uncertain. The CDR3 is 15 amino acids. Germline-derived CDR1 and CDR2 are LNHDA and SQIVND (reference sequence). V was shortened by 7 bases and J by 2 bases, with 15 bases between the two germline ends. The CDR3: CASTETRLGNQPQHF. The CDR3 coding sequence is TGTGCCAGTACAGAGACGCGGTTGGGCAATCAGCCCCAGCATTTT.

The V call is TRBV5-6, the J call TRBJ2-7; the D is unclear. Germline values: CDR1 SGHDT, CDR2 YYEEEE. The V gene lost 0 bases and the J gene lost 6 bases, with 7 bases spanning the gap. The CDR3 contains 12 residues. The CDR3 nucleotides are TGTGCCAGCAGCTTGGGGGAACGCGAGCAGTACTTC. This gives the protein CASSLGEREQYF.

The J gene is TRBJ2-3, the V gene TRBV5-1; 9 positions match TRBD2. CDR1 SGHRS and CDR2 YFSETQ come from the germline V gene. The CDR3 has 14 amino acids. V gave up 4 bases and J gave up 3 bases; unmatched junction bases: 3. The CDR3 spells CASSGSGGTDTQYF. The CDR3 DNA is TGCGCCAGCAGCGGAAGCGGGGGGACAGATACGCAGTATTTT.

V is TRBV5-4 and J is TRBJ2-3; D is perhaps TRBD2 (5 bases). CDR3 length equals 13 residues. V was pared by 9 bases and J by 1 base, with 12 bases between. Germline V lookup: CDR1 SGHNT, CDR2 YYREEE (reference sequence). The CDR3 DNA reads as TGTGCCACTTCTAACGGGGGCACAGATACGCAGTATTTT. Translated: CATSNGGTDTQYF. Drawing the rest from reference TRBV5-4 and TRBJ2-3, the complete variable domain is ETGVTQSPTHLIKTRGQQVTLRCSSQSGHNTVSWYQQALGQGPQFIFQYYREEENGRGNFPPRFSGLQFPNYSSELNVNALELDDSALYLCATSNGGTDTQYFGPGTRLTVL.

A single count supports this clone. V usage is TRBV6-6 and J usage is TRBJ1-5; D is unresolved. This CDR3 contains 12 residues. Germline loops: CDR1 MNHNY, CDR2 SVGAGI (reference sequence). V lost 11 bases, J lost 2 bases, and 10 bases lay in between. The CDR3 loop is CAVYSGNQPQHF. In DNA form, the CDR3 reads TGTGCCGTTTATAGTGGCAATCAGCCCCAGCATTTT.

In regard to this clone: The sample carries other DNA sequences with the same CDR3. This chain links TRBV6-1 with TRBJ1-1; TRBD1 aligns across 8 bases. The CDR3 is 14 amino acids. Losses at the gene ends were 5 bases for V and 7 bases for J; bases not matched to a gene: 9. Germline V gene data show CDR1 as MNHNS and CDR2 as SASEGT. The CDR3 bases are TGTGCCAGCAGTTCAACGACAGGGGTCGGTGAAGCTTTCTTT. Translating gives CASSSTTGVGEAFF.

This chain connects TRBV9 to TRBJ1-5; TRBD1 might be the D (6 bases). Trimming stripped 3 bases from V and 7 bases from J, with 23 bases between. The CDR3 is 17 amino acids. Germline V gives CDR1 SGDLS, CDR2 YYNGEE. The CDR3 protein is CASSAILRWGAEQPQHF. The DNA of the CDR3 is TGTGCCAGCAGCGCGATACTTAGGTGGGGGGCTGAGCAGCCCCAGCATTTT. Variable domain in full (rest from reference TRBV9 and TRBJ1-5): DSGVTQTPKHLITATGQRVTLRCSPRSGDLSVYWYQQSLDQGLQFLIQYYNGEERAKGNILERFSAQQFPDLHSELNLSSLELGDSALYFCASSAILRWGAEQPQHFGDGTRLSIL.

V is TRBV10-3 and J is TRBJ2-7; possibly TRBD1 or TRBD2 for D (6 bases each). This CDR3 is 15 amino acids long. V was pared by 6 bases and J by 3 bases, with 18 bases between. Germline loops: CDR1 ENHRY, CDR2 SYGVKD. CDR3 protein: CAIRIFRGGGYEQYF. DNA for the CDR3: TGTGCCATCAGGATCTTCAGGGGAGGAGGCTACGAGCAGTACTTC.

The chain employs TRBV19 and TRBJ2-2, with D perhaps matching TRBD1 (7 bases). V gave up 7 bases and J gave up 0 bases, with 18 bases separating them. Germline loops: CDR1 LNHDA, CDR2 SQIVND (reference sequence). CDR3 length equals 17 residues. Written as DNA, the CDR3 is TGTGCCAGTACTGCCGGAGGGGGCCTTGCGAACACCGGGGAGCTGTTTTTT. It specifies CASTAGGGLANTGELFF.

This chain joins TRBV28 and TRBJ1-2; the match to TRBD1 covers 7 bases. Trimming at V came to 5 bases and at J to 4 bases, leaving 13 bases not matched to a gene. This CDR3 is built from 16 residues. In germline, CDR1 is MDHEN, CDR2 SYDVKM. The CDR3 bases are TGTGCCAGCAGTCTCCGGACAGGTCGAAGGGGCTATGGCTACACCTTC. This translates into CASSLRTGRRGYGYTF.

This chain links TRBV6-1 with TRBJ1-5; 8 bases align to TRBD1. Germline CDR1 reads MNHNS; CDR2 reads SASEGT. The J segment lost 0 bases and the V segment lost 6 bases, leaving 4 bases of the junction unmatched. This CDR3 has 15 residues. CDR3 loop: CASRTTGDSNQPQHF. The CDR3 DNA reads as TGTGCCAGCAGGACGACAGGGGATAGCAATCAGCCCCAGCATTTT.

This clone was found a few times. The chain links TRBV12-5 to TRBJ1-5; D is undetermined. The V gene's germline CDR1 is LGHNT and CDR2 FRNRAP. CDR3 length: 15 amino acids. V was pared by 0 bases and J by 7 bases, with 13 bases between. The CDR3 loop reads CASGLVSSSIQPQHF. The CDR3 region has the DNA TGTGCTAGTGGTTTGGTAAGTTCCTCCATACAGCCCCAGCATTTT.

The chain combines TRBV29-1 with TRBJ2-1; TRBD2 might be the D (6 bases). The germline V and J ends were trimmed by 7 bases and 4 bases, with 14 bases remaining between them. Germline V CDR1 and CDR2: SQVTM, ANQGSEA. This CDR3 region has 13 residues. The CDR3 DNA follows: TGCAGCGCAGGGCGGGGATCTTACAATGAGCAGTTCTTC. Translated, it gives CSAGRGSYNEQFF.

This clone was seen only once. The chain is built from TRBV7-3 and TRBJ2-1; D is perhaps TRBD1 (5 bases). Looked up from germline, CDR1 is SGHTA and CDR2 is FQGTGA. Trimming cost V 6 bases and J 5 bases, with 11 bases left between them. The CDR3 is made up of 13 amino acids. Here the CDR3 reads CASSRGADNEQFF. The CDR3 DNA follows: TGTGCCAGCAGTCGTGGGGCCGACAATGAGCAGTTCTTC.